Below are 4 T cell receptor beta chains sequenced from a single sample in a study of memory CD4+ T cells and cytomegalovirus serostatus. TCRdb's copy holds only in-frame clones and misses some; the assay was immunoSEQ multiplex PCR. The data contain some 95,000 clones, approximately 80% of them singletons. Single viable CD3+CD4+CD8-CD45RO+ cells were sorted as the memory CD4+ T cells. The sequenced material came from memory CD4+ T cells from blood. Receptors originate from an adult in good health and CMV-seropositive.

This chain joins TRBV7-9 and TRBJ1-4, with a weak D call TRBD1 (5 bases). This CDR3 has 15 amino acids. The germline V gene encodes CDR1 SEHNR and CDR2 FQNEAQ (reference sequence). Trimming removed 2 bases at V and 3 bases at J, with 10 bases between. CDR3 sequence reads: CASSLLQVANEKLFF. Here the CDR3 DNA reads TGTGCCAGCAGCTTACTACAGGTTGCTAATGAAAAACTGTTTTTT. Full variable domain (remainder filled in from reference TRBV7-9 and TRBJ1-4): DTGVSQNPRHKITKRGQNVTFRCDPISEHNRLYWYRQTLGQGPEFLTYFQNEAQLEKSRLLSDRFSAERPKGSFSTLEIQRTEQGDSAMYLCASSLLQVANEKLFFGSGTQLSVL.

This clone showed up just a few times. The chain carries TRBV28 and TRBJ2-6, with a weak D call TRBD2 (5 bases). The CDR3 length is 19 residues. Trimming took 2 bases from V and 4 from J, leaving 21 bases between them. CDR1 is MDHEN and CDR2 is SYDVKM in the germline V gene. The CDR3 region is CASSLTRALGASGANVLTF. CDR3 coding DNA: TGTGCCAGCAGTTTAACTAGGGCCTTGGGCGCCTCCGGGGCCAACGTCCTGACTTTC.

The chain has TRBV15 and TRBJ1-1; D is ambiguous. The CDR3 spans 14 residues. Germline CDR1 reads LNHNV; CDR2 reads YYDKDF (reference sequence). Trimming removed 5 bases from V and 5 bases from J, with 15 bases in between. CDR3 coding DNA: TGTGCCACCAGCGGGTCATCGGGTCGGACTGAAGCTTTCTTT. Translation gives CATSGSSGRTEAFF.

This chain joins TRBV6-6 and TRBJ2-1, with 7 nucleotides matching TRBD2. This CDR3 has 15 amino acids. CDR1 MNHNY and CDR2 SVGAGI come from the germline V gene (reference sequence). The trim removed 10 bases at V and 3 bases at J, leaving 12 bases unmatched. In nucleotides, the CDR3 is TGTGCCACCAATCCCAGCCTAGCGGACTACAATGAGCAGTTCTTC. Its protein is CATNPSLADYNEQFF.